This T cell receptor (beta chain) came from a study of T cell changes during pregnancy in multiple sclerosis. V lost 4 bases and J lost 5; bases outside the gene matches: 6. CDR3 size: 16 residues. Germline V lookup: CDR1 LGHNA, CDR2 YNFKEQ. TCRdb's table, derived via immunoSEQ multiplex PCR, lists solely in-frame clones and lacks some. The repertoire holds around 80,000 clones, with about 95% as singletons. This clonotype originated in a female donor with multiple sclerosis, enrolled in a pregnancy study. Here the sequenced sample was peripheral blood, taken in the second trimester of pregnancy. This chain uses TRBV4-2 with TRBJ2-1; 12 bases map to TRBD2. The CDR3 DNA is TGTGCCAGCAGCCCGAGACTAGCGGGAGTAGACAATGAGCAGTTCTTC. Translated, it gives CASSPRLAGVDNEQFF.